This TCR beta chain was profiled in a study of blood T cell repertoires in COVID-19. As for the study in general: In each case, the material was cDNA or gDNA derived from T cells, B-cell-depleted T cells, or PBMCs.

Deletions cut 3 bases from V and 9 bases from J, with 15 bases between. The CDR3 has 15 residues. Germline V gene sequence: CDR1 LGHNA, CDR2 YSLEER. The authors' processing: From reference gene primer amplification, estimates of nucleated cell counts were derived. This table comes from immunoSEQ multiplex PCR, and its TCRdb copy is limited to in-frame clones, with some not included. V and J calls and clone size are given by that table; D and trimming were obtained from the DNA. The data hold fewer than 250,000 clones, with under 90% observed a single time. This sequence originates from a woman aged 40 to 49 who had been exposed to COVID-19. The material sequenced was PBMCs or T cells enriched from blood (not recorded which). The chain carries TRBV4-3 and TRBJ1-6; the D gene is possibly TRBD1 (6 bases). The CDR3 coding sequence is TGCGCCAGCAGCCAGTCCAGCGGGGGCTCTTCACCCCTCCACTTT. Its translation is CASSQSSGGSSPLHF.